Following are 13 T cell receptor beta chains from one sample sequenced in a study of blood T cell repertoires in COVID-19. TCRdb's copy holds only in-frame clones and misses some; the assay was immunoSEQ multiplex PCR. The sample holds over 400,000 clones, about 89% seen once. The sample comprised peripheral blood. All receptors derive from a woman aged 45-59 years with COVID-19, enrolled during active disease.

The rearrangement links TRBV2 to TRBJ2-5; tentatively, D is TRBD2 (6 bases). CDR3 size: 17 residues. Germline assignment: CDR1 SNHLY and CDR2 FYNNEI. V was trimmed by 5 bases and J by 1 base, leaving 20 bases between them. The CDR3 nucleotides read TGTGCCAGCAGTCGCTCGCTCCTAGCGAGGCTCCAAGAGACCCAGTACTTC. It codes for CASSRSLLARLQETQYF.

This chain links TRBV6-6 with TRBJ1-6; 8 nucleotides align to TRBD1. The CDR3 is made up of 14 amino acids. CDR1 is MNHNY, CDR2 SVGAGI, per germline (reference sequence). After removal of 6 bases from V and 10 bases from J, the junction contained 8 bases not matched to a gene. In nucleotides, the CDR3 is TGTGCCAGCAGATTACCAGGGGGCCCATCACCCCTCCACTTT. This encodes CASRLPGGPSPLHF.

The chain is built from TRBV7-9 and TRBJ1-5; 7 bases fit TRBD1. The CDR3 consists of 18 residues. Germline CDR1 and CDR2: SEHNR and FQNEAQ (reference sequence). V dropped 3 bases and J dropped 2; count of bases not matched to a gene: 13. CDR3 sequence reads: CASSFSGQGVIGNQPQHF. CDR3 nucleotide sequence: TGTGCCAGCAGCTTCTCTGGGCAGGGGGTAATTGGCAATCAGCCCCAGCATTTT.

The gene calls are TRBV11-2 and TRBJ1-1; TRBD1 agrees at 7 bases. The CDR3 sequence is 15 residues long. V was clipped by 5 bases and J by 0 bases; unmatched bases: 6. Germline V lookup: CDR1 SGHAT, CDR2 FQNNGV. The DNA for the CDR3 is TGTGCCAGCAGCCGATCCGGGACAGTGAACACTGAAGCTTTCTTT. It codes for CASSRSGTVNTEAFF. The full variable domain, rest sourced from reference TRBV11-2 and TRBJ1-1, is EAGVAQSPRYKIIEKRQSVAFWCNPISGHATLYWYQQILGQGPKLLIQFQNNGVVDDSQLPKDRFSAERLKGVDSTLKIQPAKLEDSAVYLCASSRSGTVNTEAFFGQGTRLTVV.

This clone showed up just once. Other nucleotide sequences in the sample specify the same CDR3. This chain joins TRBV29-1 and TRBJ1-1; possible D gene TRBD1, 6 bases. The germline V gene encodes CDR1 SQVTM and CDR2 ANQGSEA. Trimming stripped 3 bases from V and 1 base from J, with 6 bases between. The CDR3 runs 12 residues. CDR3 nucleotides: TGCAGCGTTGACAGGGGGAACACTGAAGCTTTCTTT. Protein product: CSVDRGNTEAFF.

The CDR3 sequence is CASSLLSNTEAFF. The CDR3 DNA reads as TGTGCCAGCAGTTTACTCAGTAACACTGAAGCTTTCTTT. The chain carries TRBV12-3 or TRBV12-4 and TRBJ1-1; no definite D call. V lost 2 bases, J lost 2 bases, and 6 bases lay in between. The CDR3 runs to 13 residues.

The chain carries TRBV29-1 and TRBJ1-2; 8 nucleotides line up with TRBD1. Unmatched junction bases numbered 3, after V lost 2 bases and J lost 1 base. This CDR3 has 14 residues. The germline CDR1 and CDR2 sequences are SQVTM and ANQGSEA. The CDR3 nucleotides read TGCAGCGTTGAAACTACAGGGGGTAACTATGGCTACACCTTC. Amino acids: CSVETTGGNYGYTF.

This clone was seen only once. CDR3 sequence: CASSGSGGLPKETQYF. CDR3 in DNA: TGTGCCAGCAGCGGCAGCGGGGGGCTACCCAAAGAGACCCAGTACTTC. This chain joins TRBV9 and TRBJ2-5; 9 bases align to TRBD2. Germline CDR1 is SGDLS and CDR2 is YYNGEE. With V trimmed by 3 bases and J by 3 bases, 9 bases remained unmatched. The length of the CDR3 is 16 residues.

The V gene is TRBV7-9, the J gene TRBJ1-5, with 11 bases fitting TRBD1. Looked up from germline, CDR1 is SEHNR and CDR2 is FQNEAQ (reference sequence). After removal of 5 bases from V and 1 base from J, the junction contained 4 bases not matched to a gene. The CDR3 totals 16 residues. CDR3 DNA: TGTGCCAGCAGCCGGACAGGGGGCGCGAGCAATCAGCCCCAGCATTTT. Translated: CASSRTGGASNQPQHF.

The V call is TRBV12-3 or TRBV12-4, the J call TRBJ1-6; TRBD1 might be the D (6 bases). V lost 6 bases to trimming and J lost 7 bases, with 10 bases between them. The CDR3 spans 13 residues. CDR3 protein: CASSSDRNSPLHF. The DNA of the CDR3 is TGTGCCAGCAGCTCAGACAGGAATTCACCCCTCCACTTT.

This clone was picked up a small number of times. The chain carries TRBV9 and TRBJ1-4; tentative D call: TRBD1 (6 bases). Germline V CDR1 and CDR2: SGDLS, YYNGEE. This CDR3 has 15 residues. V lost 1 base to trimming and J lost 5 bases, with 12 bases between them. CDR3 region: CASSVTQGPNEKLFF. The CDR3 DNA is TGTGCCAGCAGCGTAACACAGGGCCCAAATGAAAAACTGTTTTTT.

The CDR3 region is CASSQDTTDYGYTF. The CDR3 DNA follows: TGTGCCAGCAGCCAAGATACCACAGATTATGGCTACACCTTC. The chain links TRBV3-1 (or the pseudogene TRBV3-2) to TRBJ1-2; D gene unclear. The CDR3 sequence is 14 residues long. V lost 0 bases to trimming and J lost 5 bases, with 10 bases between them. Germline V CDR1 and CDR2: LGHDT, YNNKEL (reference sequence).

This chain connects TRBV7-8 to TRBJ1-1; D remains unclear. Germline CDR1 SGHVS, CDR2 FQNEAQ. V dropped 5 bases and J dropped 3 bases, with 13 bases sitting between them. There are 14 residues in the CDR3. Here the CDR3 DNA reads TGTGCCAGCAGCCCTTCTGACTGGGACACTGAAGCTTTCTTT. Its protein is CASSPSDWDTEAFF.